The rows below give T cell receptor beta chains drawn from one sample of a study of T cells after posttransplantation cyclophosphamide. Sequenced by immunoSEQ multiplex PCR; TCRdb stores in-frame clones only, minus some. The data list more than 25,000 clones, none observed once; around 1.5% falls to the top ten. Input material: PBMCs. Receptors were obtained from a man between 45 and 60 years old in good health, CMV-negative, and a related stem cell transplant donor. Both conserved end residues are part of each CDR3. The D gene is left open where the match is weak. Not every row has a clone size; where given, it reads once, few, many or a size class.

CDR3aa | CDR3nt | abundance | d_gene | j_gene | v_gene | len
CASSYTGGTEAFF | TGTGCCAGCAGTTATACAGGGGGAACTGAAGCTTTCTTT | many | TRBD1 | TRBJ1-1 | TRBV28 | 13
CASSPPGGEGQPQHF | TGTGCCAGCTCACCACCGGGAGGGGAAGGTCAGCCCCAGCATTTT | many | NA | TRBJ1-5 | TRBV18 | 15
CASSWAPAGSAGELFF | TGTGCCAGCAGCTGGGCCCCCGCGGGATCGGCCGGGGAGCTGTTTTTT | many | NA | TRBJ2-2 | TRBV11-3 | 16
CASSLIVSTGELFF | TGTGCCAGCAGCTTAATAGTCTCCACCGGGGAGCTGTTTTTT | many | NA | TRBJ2-2 | TRBV7-9 | 14
CASSISTLEGVNTEAFF | TGTGCCAGTAGTATTTCGACTTTAGAGGGGGTGAACACTGAAGCTTTCTTT | many | NA | TRBJ1-1 | TRBV19 | 17
CASSEAGGSYNEQFF | TGTGCCAGCAGTGAGGCGGGGGGCTCCTACAATGAGCAGTTCTTC | many | TRBD2 | TRBJ2-1 | TRBV6-4 | 15
CASSQLAGYSYEQYF | TGCGCCAGCAGCCAACTAGCGGGCTACTCCTACGAGCAGTACTTC | many | TRBD2 | TRBJ2-7 | TRBV4-1 | 15
CAWSPGHHAGNTIYF | TGTGCCTGGAGTCCGGGACACCACGCTGGAAACACCATATATTTT | many | NA | TRBJ1-3 | TRBV30 | 15
CASSRTSGGLQETQYF | TGCGCCAGCAGCAGGACTAGCGGGGGCCTTCAAGAGACCCAGTACTTC | many | TRBD2 | TRBJ2-5 | TRBV5-1 | 16
CASIPPYNEQFF | TGTGCCAGCATCCCCCCTTACAATGAGCAGTTCTTC | many | NA | TRBJ2-1 | TRBV27 | 12
CASSNLGGYNEQFF | TGTGCCAGTAGTAACCTCGGGGGTTACAATGAGCAGTTCTTC | many | NA | TRBJ2-1 | TRBV19 | 14
CASSEDSPRGYTF | TGCGCCAGCAGCGAAGACAGCCCTCGTGGCTACACCTTC | many | NA | TRBJ1-2 | TRBV5-1 | 13
CASSATGTSRYNEQFF | TGTGCCAGCAGTGCCACGGGGACTAGCCGGTACAATGAGCAGTTCTTC | many | TRBD2 | TRBJ2-1 | TRBV6-1 | 16
CASSQGGAGLPVLEQFF | TGCGCCAGCAGCCAAGGCGGGGCGGGACTCCCAGTTCTCGAGCAGTTCTTC | many | NA | TRBJ2-1 | TRBV4-1 | 17
CASSEWMAGGPPDTQYF | TGTGCCAGCAGTGAATGGATGGCGGGGGGGCCCCCAGATACGCAGTATTTT | many | TRBD2 | TRBJ2-3 | TRBV2 | 17
CASSIVGGSRIEQFF | TGTGCCAGTAGTATAGTCGGCGGGAGTAGGATTGAGCAGTTCTTC | many | TRBD2 | TRBJ2-1 | TRBV19 | 15
CASSLRTSGRWYTQYF | TGTGCCAGTAGTCTACGGACTAGCGGGAGGTGGTATACGCAGTATTTT | many | TRBD2 | TRBJ2-3 | TRBV19 | 16
CASSLGGGWDTEAFF | TGTGCCAGCAGCTTAGGAGGTGGCTGGGACACTGAAGCTTTCTTT | many | NA | TRBJ1-1 | TRBV7-9 | 15
CASSYERDGTDTQYF | TGTGCCAGCAGTTATGAGCGGGATGGCACAGATACGCAGTATTTT | many | TRBD2 | TRBJ2-3 | TRBV6-5 | 15
CASSSNRGNTGELFF | TGTGCCAGCAGTTCAAACAGGGGTAACACCGGGGAGCTGTTTTTT | many | TRBD1 | TRBJ2-2 | TRBV6-1 | 15
CASSFKSSYEQYF | TGTGCCAGCAGCTTTAAGAGCTCCTACGAGCAGTACTTC | many | NA | TRBJ2-7 | TRBV5-4 | 13
CASSYSGATDTQYF | TGTGCCAGCAGTTACTCGGGCGCCACAGATACGCAGTATTTT | many | NA | TRBJ2-3 | TRBV6-5 | 14
CAWTYYTEAFF | TGTGCCTGGACGTACTACACTGAAGCTTTCTTT | many | NA | TRBJ1-1 | TRBV30 | 11
CASSLGGTQETQYF | TGTGCCAGCAGTTTGGGAGGGACCCAAGAGACCCAGTACTTC | NA | TRBD2 | TRBJ2-5 | TRBV28 | 14
CASSLTPGGIDEQYF | TGTGCCAGCTCACTGACCCCCGGGGGGATCGACGAGCAGTACTTC | many | TRBD2 | TRBJ2-7 | TRBV18 | 15
CASSTTGDQRGYTF | TGTGCCAGCAGTACGACAGGGGACCAGAGGGGCTACACCTTC | many | TRBD1 | TRBJ1-2 | TRBV28 | 14
CAWGTSGSRSQYF | TGTGCCTGGGGGACTAGCGGGAGTAGGTCCCAGTACTTC | many | TRBD2 | TRBJ2-5 | TRBV30 | 13
CSVRQGRDTGELFF | TGCAGCGTTAGACAGGGGCGGGACACCGGGGAGCTGTTTTTT | many | TRBD1 | TRBJ2-2 | TRBV29-1 | 14
CASRDLAGAAQETQYF | TGCGCCAGCAGGGACCTAGCGGGAGCAGCCCAAGAGACCCAGTACTTC | many | TRBD2 | TRBJ2-5 | TRBV5-1 | 16
CASSRLAAPDTQYF | TGTGCCAGCAGTCGACTAGCGGCGCCAGATACGCAGTATTTT | many | TRBD2 | TRBJ2-3 | TRBV6-6 | 14
CASSFEAAKNIQYF | TGTGCCAGCAGCTTCGAAGCGGCCAAAAACATTCAGTACTTC | many | NA | TRBJ2-4 | TRBV5-6 | 14
CSVWASYEQYF | TGCAGCGTTTGGGCGTCCTACGAGCAGTACTTC | many | NA | TRBJ2-7 | TRBV29-1 | 11
CASSEQGDRSEQYF | TGTGCCAGCAGTGAGCAGGGGGACCGCAGCGAGCAGTACTTC | many | TRBD1 | TRBJ2-7 | TRBV2 | 14
CASSGRETGELFF | TGTGCCAGCTCCGGGAGAGAAACCGGGGAGCTGTTTTTT | many | NA | TRBJ2-2 | TRBV6-1 | 13
CASSATRSYEQYF | TGTGCCAGCAGCGCGACTAGGTCCTACGAGCAGTACTTC | many | NA | TRBJ2-7 | TRBV7-9 | 13
CASSPSGSTDTQYF | TGTGCCAGCAGCCCTAGCGGGAGCACAGATACGCAGTATTTT | many | TRBD2 | TRBJ2-3 | TRBV7-9 | 14
CASSQVPGGMGEQFF | TGCGCCAGCAGCCAAGTCCCGGGAGGGATGGGTGAGCAGTTCTTC | many | TRBD2 | TRBJ2-1 | TRBV4-1 | 15
CASSLSSGGNEQFF | TGTGCCAGCAGCTTGAGTAGCGGGGGCAATGAGCAGTTCTTC | many | TRBD2 | TRBJ2-1 | TRBV11-2 | 14
CASSRVWSAGNTIYF | TGTGCCAGCAGCCGCGTCTGGTCTGCTGGAAACACCATATATTTT | many | NA | TRBJ1-3 | TRBV7-2 | 15
CASSGGGNTEAFF | TGTGCCAGCAGTGGAGGGGGGAACACTGAAGCTTTCTTT | many | NA | TRBJ1-1 | TRBV6-1 | 13
CASSAGVAGGFDEQFF | TGCGCCAGCAGCGCCGGAGTAGCGGGAGGGTTCGATGAGCAGTTCTTC | many | TRBD2 | TRBJ2-1 | TRBV5-1 | 16
CASSLGRLAGEYNEQFF | TGTGCCAGCAGCTTAGGACGACTAGCGGGGGAGTACAATGAGCAGTTCTTC | many | TRBD2 | TRBJ2-1 | TRBV13 | 17
CASSSFDEQYF | TGTGCCAGCAGCTCTTTCGACGAGCAGTACTTC | many | NA | TRBJ2-7 | TRBV28 | 11
CASSLSTSGNNEQFF | TGCGCCAGCAGCTTGAGTACTAGCGGAAACAATGAGCAGTTCTTC | many | TRBD2 | TRBJ2-1 | TRBV5-1 | 15
CAARREGSNEQFF | TGTGCCGCCAGGAGAGAGGGCTCCAATGAGCAGTTCTTC | many | NA | TRBJ2-1 | TRBV6-1 | 13
CASSPDIGQGSTEAFF | TGTGCCAGCAGCCCAGATATAGGACAGGGTAGCACTGAAGCTTTCTTT | many | TRBD1 | TRBJ1-1 | TRBV11-1 | 16
CASSRRQVATNEKLFF | TGTGCCAGTAGTAGACGACAAGTTGCAACTAATGAAAAACTGTTTTTT | many | NA | TRBJ1-4 | TRBV19 | 16